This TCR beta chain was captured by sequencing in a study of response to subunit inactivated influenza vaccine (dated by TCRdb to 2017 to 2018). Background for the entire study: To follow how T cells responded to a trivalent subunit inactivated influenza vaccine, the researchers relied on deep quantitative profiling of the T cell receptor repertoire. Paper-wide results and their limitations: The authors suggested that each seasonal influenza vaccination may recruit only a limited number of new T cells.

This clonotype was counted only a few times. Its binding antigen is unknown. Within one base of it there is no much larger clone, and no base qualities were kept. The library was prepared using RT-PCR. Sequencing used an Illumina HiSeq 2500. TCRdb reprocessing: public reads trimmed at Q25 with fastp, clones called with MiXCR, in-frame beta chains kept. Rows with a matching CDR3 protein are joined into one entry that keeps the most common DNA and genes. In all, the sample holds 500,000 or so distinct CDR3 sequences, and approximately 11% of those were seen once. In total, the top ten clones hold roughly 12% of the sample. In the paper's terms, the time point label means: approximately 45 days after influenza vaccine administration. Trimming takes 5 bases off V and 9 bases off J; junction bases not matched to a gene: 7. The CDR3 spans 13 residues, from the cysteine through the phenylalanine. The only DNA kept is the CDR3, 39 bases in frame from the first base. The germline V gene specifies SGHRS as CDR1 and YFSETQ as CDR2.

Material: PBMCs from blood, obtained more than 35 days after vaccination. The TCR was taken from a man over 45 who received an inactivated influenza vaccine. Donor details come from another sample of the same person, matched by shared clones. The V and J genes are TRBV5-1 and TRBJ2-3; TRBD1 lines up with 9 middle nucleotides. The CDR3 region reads CASSTTGGETQYF. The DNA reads TGCGCCAGCAGTACCACAGGGGGCGAGACGCAGTATTTT.